This TCR beta chain emerged from a study of T cells after yellow fever vaccination. The overall study: Preparation of fractions with low cell numbers was performed using SMART-Seq v4 Ultra Low Input. Study-wide results and limits: Post-booster repertoires again held most primary-vaccination clones (roughly 95% CD4, roughly 88% CD8). The study found a weaker secondary response that peaked faster, day 5 versus 15.

Of note for this clonotype: Its antigen is not known.

Germline V gene sequence: CDR1 SGDLS, CDR2 YYNGEE. The CDR3 runs to 14 residues. Trimming took 3 bases from V and 4 from J, leaving 13 bases between them. It was through 5'RACE template switching that TCR cDNA was made, with a universal primer site and UMIs added. TCRdb passed the 5' RACE reads through MiXCR, listing each CDR3 protein once. The data hold around 610,000 distinct CDR3 sequences, with less than 15% observed a single time. The origin of this receptor is a man aged 30-40 years who received the YFV17D yellow fever vaccine. V is TRBV9 and J is TRBJ1-2; D possibly corresponds to TRBD1 (6 bases). This specimen was PBMCs, taken on the day of the yellow fever booster vaccination. Here the CDR3 DNA reads TGTGCCAGCAGCGCGCCGGGACAAGCCTATGGCTACACCTTC. Translating gives CASSAPGQAYGYTF.